This TCR beta chain was sequenced during a study of CD8 T cells in Susac syndrome. Random hexamers served to reverse transcribe roughly 0.45 to 1 ug RNA. The method of amplification for TCR beta CDR3 was immunoSEQ multiplex PCR, covering 54 Vbeta and 13 Jbeta. TCRdb reprocessed the immunoSEQ multiplex PCR reads with MiXCR, giving one entry per CDR3 protein. The data contain approximately 70,000 distinct CDR3 sequences, 94% of them seen just once; the ten biggest clones take up 0.5% to 0.7%. CD8+ and CD4+ T cells taken from blood had their TCR beta sequenced. The CD8+ and CD4+ T cells were isolated magnetically using a negative isolation approach, whereas the TEMRA cells were enriched by FACS. Study-wide findings and caveats: The number of individuals included in the study's TCR sequencing and HLA analysis was acknowledged as relatively small.

With respect to this clonotype: Its antigen is unidentified.

This CDR3 spans 14 amino acids. The germline CDR1 and CDR2 sequences are SGDLS and YYNGEE. The V end lost 0 bases, the J end lost 8 bases, and 12 bases lay between the germline ends. Sequencing was done on a sample of CD8+ T cells from PBMCs. The clonotype originates from a human donor with multiple sclerosis. The chain employs TRBV9 and TRBJ2-1, with D unclear. DNA for the CDR3: TGTGCCAGCAGCGTAGAGATGGTTTGGGATGAGCAGTTCTTC. Translated, it gives CASSVEMVWDEQFF. Variable domain in full (rest from reference TRBV9 and TRBJ2-1): DSGVTQTPKHLITATGQRVTLRCSPRSGDLSVYWYQQSLDQGLQFLIQYYNGEERAKGNILERFSAQQFPDLHSELNLSSLELGDSALYFCASSVEMVWDEQFFGPGTRLTVL.